This T cell receptor beta chain came from a study of T cells in Graves' hyperthyroidism and ophthalmopathy (dated by TCRdb to the late 2010s). General notes on the study: Peripheral blood was sampled at the time of initial diagnosis, prior to any treatment. A discovery cohort of 95 to 100 patients, approximately 45 with Graves' ophthalmopathy and approximately 60 with stable Graves' hyperthyroidism, was used to find distinguishing TCR V-J signatures. An independent validation cohort of around 19 hyperthyroidism patients and 17 patients who later progressed to ophthalmopathy tested prospective prediction of ophthalmopathy. For training and testing, the roughly 93 patients in the discovery cohort were randomly divided in a 7:3 ratio. In addition, the study compared T-cell repertoires in thyroid tissue and in blood from five to seven Graves' hyperthyroidism patients. After sampling, hyperthyroidism patients received methimazole starting at 30 mg daily, and ophthalmopathy patients received high-dose intravenous methylprednisolone. According to the paper, TCR Vbeta CDR3 sequencing was carried out on over 130 peripheral blood samples, which came from fewer than 50 ophthalmopathy, 80 or so hyperthyroidism and approximately 17 progressor patients.

Amplification of TCR beta CDR3 regions was carried out from RNA transcripts. The TCR CDR3 was subjected to a first round of RT-PCR using the HTBI primer set and the Qiagen OneStep RT-PCR kit. Libraries were constructed in a second round of multiplex PCR, after which size selection and purification were performed. Sequencing of the libraries was done on an Illumina HiSeq2000 using paired-end 100 bp reads. The authors' pipeline ran thus. SOAPnuke was used to process the raw data, removing reads that contained adapters or uncalled bases, had a mean Phred below 15, or lacked an exact match to the constant primer or identifier. COPE v1.2.5 was used to merge high-quality paired reads, and clonotypes were defined as unique nucleotide sequences. MiTCR v1.1 was used to align clonotypes to the IMGT TRBV, TRBD and TRBJ reference segments. The analysis was restricted to V-J combinations with a frequency above 0.0001, which together covered about 99% of the repertoires. A TCS score was defined as the ratio of F50 (clonal expansion) to E x V (chaos), with BLOSUM62-based TCRdist applied between CDR3 peptides within each V-J. Welch's t-statistics and random forest reduced just over 500 V-J features to 13, which were used in a naive Bayes classifier (R e1071). The similarity between thyroid and blood repertoires was quantified using the Morisita-Horn index. The raw public reads went through TCRdb reprocessing: fastp at Q25, MiXCR clone calling, in-frame beta chains kept. Under each unique CDR3 protein, matching rows form one entry showing the most common genes and DNA. These V and J calls rely on TCRdb rather than the paper's analysis. The sample includes hundreds of thousands of distinct CDR3 sequences, with about 15% observed a single time. The ten largest clones add up to 4% to 5.5% of the sample.

In the ophthalmopathy patients, disease was moderately to severely active, with a Clinical Activity Score of 3 or more, a NOSPECS grade of 4 or more, and a duration of less than 3 months. The study excluded patients with uncontrolled infections, other autoimmune diseases, pregnancy or lactation. Diagnoses relied on clinical symptoms, serum thyroxine and TRAb, thyroid ultrasound and orbital computed tomography. PBMCs were separated from under 12 ml of fresh peripheral blood using Ficoll-Paque density gradient centrifugation. Total RNA was extracted with Trizol reagent, and quality was checked on an Agilent 2100 Bioanalyzer. Study-level results and caveats: Blood samples also contained most of the expanded thyroid clonotypes (frequency above 0.001), which suggests that blood repertoires may reflect thyroid immune responses. A 13 V-J signature model separated ophthalmopathy from stable hyperthyroidism, with about 88% sensitivity and 81% to 83% specificity in cross-validation and 80%/75% in testing. No statistical method was used to fix the sample size in advance, and group allocation was not hidden from the investigators. In validation, the model predicted progression to ophthalmopathy a median of 6.5 months before onset, with around 70% sensitivity and roughly 79% specificity.

Via the germline V gene, CDR1 is KGHSH and CDR2 LQKENI. V is pared back by 2 bases and J by 5 bases, with 16 bases lying between the germline termini. The CDR3 measures 15 amino acids from cysteine to phenylalanine. Only CDR3 DNA remains: 45 bases, in frame from the first base. Details on this clonotype: Its antigen remains unidentified. The input lacks base qualities; no much larger clone sits a single base away.

The sequenced sample consisted of blood. The TCR was taken from a woman aged 35 to 49 with Graves' ophthalmopathy. The chain links TRBV18 with TRBJ2-7, with TRBD2 tentatively as D gene (7 bases match). The CDR3 region reads CASSPVAGAPHEQYF. The sequenced DNA: TGTGCCAGCTCACCAGTGGCGGGGGCGCCCCACGAGCAGTACTTC.